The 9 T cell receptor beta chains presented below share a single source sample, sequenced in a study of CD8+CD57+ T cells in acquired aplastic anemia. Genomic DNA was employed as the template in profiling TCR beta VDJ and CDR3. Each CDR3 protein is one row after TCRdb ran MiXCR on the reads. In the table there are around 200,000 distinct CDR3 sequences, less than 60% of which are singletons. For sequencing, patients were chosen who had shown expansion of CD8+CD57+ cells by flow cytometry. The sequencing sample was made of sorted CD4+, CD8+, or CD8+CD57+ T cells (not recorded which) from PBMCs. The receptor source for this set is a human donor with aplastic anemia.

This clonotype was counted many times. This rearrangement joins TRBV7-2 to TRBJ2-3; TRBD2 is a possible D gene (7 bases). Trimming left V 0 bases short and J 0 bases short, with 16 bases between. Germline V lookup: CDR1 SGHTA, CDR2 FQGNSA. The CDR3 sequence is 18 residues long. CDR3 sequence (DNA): TGTGCCAGCAGCTTAGCGCGGTCGGGGGGCCTTAGCACAGATACGCAGTATTTT. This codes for CASSLARSGGLSTDTQYF.

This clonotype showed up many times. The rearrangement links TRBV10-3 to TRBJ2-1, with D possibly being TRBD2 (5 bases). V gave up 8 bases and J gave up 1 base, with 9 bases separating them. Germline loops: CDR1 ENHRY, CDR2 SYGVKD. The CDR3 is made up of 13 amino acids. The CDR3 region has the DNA TGTGCCATCGGAGGCAATTCCTACAATGAGCAGTTCTTC. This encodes CAIGGNSYNEQFF.

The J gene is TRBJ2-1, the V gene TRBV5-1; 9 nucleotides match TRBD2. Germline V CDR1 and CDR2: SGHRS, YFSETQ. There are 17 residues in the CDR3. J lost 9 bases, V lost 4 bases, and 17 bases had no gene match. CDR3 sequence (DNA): TGCGCCAGCAGCAACTCGACTAGCGGCCTCACCGGGGGTGAGCAGTTCTTC. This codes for CASSNSTSGLTGGEQFF.

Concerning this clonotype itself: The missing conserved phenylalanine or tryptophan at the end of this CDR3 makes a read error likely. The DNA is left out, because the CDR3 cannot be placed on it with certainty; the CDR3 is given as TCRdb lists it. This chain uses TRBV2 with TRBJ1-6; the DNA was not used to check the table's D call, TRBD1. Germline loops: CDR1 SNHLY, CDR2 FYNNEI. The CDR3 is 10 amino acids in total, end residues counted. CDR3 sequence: CASIRGTRSS.

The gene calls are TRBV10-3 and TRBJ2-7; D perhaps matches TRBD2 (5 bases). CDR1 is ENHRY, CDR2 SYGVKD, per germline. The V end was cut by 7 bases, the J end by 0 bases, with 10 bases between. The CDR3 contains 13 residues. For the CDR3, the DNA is TGTGCCATCAATAGCGACGACTCCTACGAGCAGTACTTC. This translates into CAINSDDSYEQYF.

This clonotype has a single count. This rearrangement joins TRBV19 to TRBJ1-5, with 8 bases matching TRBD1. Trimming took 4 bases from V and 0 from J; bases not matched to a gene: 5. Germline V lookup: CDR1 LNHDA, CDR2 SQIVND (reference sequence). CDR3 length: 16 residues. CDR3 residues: CASSRIDRGSNQPQHF. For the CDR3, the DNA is TGTGCCAGTAGTAGGATCGACAGGGGTAGCAATCAGCCCCAGCATTTT.

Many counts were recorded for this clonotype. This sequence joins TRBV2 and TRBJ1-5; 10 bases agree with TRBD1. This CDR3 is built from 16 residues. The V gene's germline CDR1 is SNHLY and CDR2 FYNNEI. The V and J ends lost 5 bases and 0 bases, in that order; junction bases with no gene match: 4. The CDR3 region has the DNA TGTGCCAGCAGTTGGACAGGGGGTAATAGCAATCAGCCCCAGCATTTT. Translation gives CASSWTGGNSNQPQHF.

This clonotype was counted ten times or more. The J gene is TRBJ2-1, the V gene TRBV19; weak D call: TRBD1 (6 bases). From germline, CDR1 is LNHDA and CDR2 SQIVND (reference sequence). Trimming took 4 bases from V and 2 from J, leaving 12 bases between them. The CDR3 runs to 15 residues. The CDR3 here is CASSTSDRPYNEQFF. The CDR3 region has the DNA TGTGCCAGTAGTACCTCGGACAGACCCTACAATGAGCAGTTCTTC.

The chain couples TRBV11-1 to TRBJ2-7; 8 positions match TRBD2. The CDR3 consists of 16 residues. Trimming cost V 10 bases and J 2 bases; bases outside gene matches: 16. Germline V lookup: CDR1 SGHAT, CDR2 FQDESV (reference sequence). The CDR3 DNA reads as TGTGCCACCGACCCGCACGGGGGGGACCCAGCCTACGAGCAGTACTTC. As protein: CATDPHGGDPAYEQYF.